This TCR beta chain was sequenced during a study of cytomegalovirus exposure and HLA in healthy donors. In the study overall: Of all 380 or so donors who were genotyped, roughly 83% belonged to the Caucasian-associated ancestry cluster.

The CDR3 totals 15 residues. The primer mix had 60 Vbeta and 13 Jbeta primers. Sequencing used immunoSEQ multiplex PCR; TCRdb keeps in-frame clones, though not all of them. The sample includes about 160,000 clones, roughly 83% of them seen just once. This clone was seen a few times. The sequence derives from a boy aged 2 to 10 in good health and CMV-seronegative. The sequenced sample consisted of PBMCs. The gene calls are TRBV21-1 and TRBJ1-2; the table's D call, TRBD1, has no DNA check behind it. TRBV21-1 is flagged as a pseudogene. The DNA for the CDR3 is TGTGCCAGCAGCAACGGGGACAGGGAAGTTTACGGCTACACCTTC. Encoded protein: CASSNGDREVYGYTF.